The 19 T cell receptor beta chains below come from one sample, sequenced in a study of identical twins. From the 5' RACE reads, TCRdb called clonotypes with MiXCR, one entry per CDR3 protein. Of 550,000 to 800,000 distinct CDR3 sequences listed, about 7% are singletons. This sample also appeared in a second study, on yellow fever vaccine responses in identical twins.

Sequenced material: PBMCs. The receptor set was obtained from a young woman in good health.

This clonotype came up a few times. This rearrangement joins TRBV6-1 to TRBJ2-2; tentative D call: TRBD1 (6 bases). The CDR3 length is 14 residues. V dropped 7 bases and J dropped 2 bases, with 11 bases sitting between them. In germline, CDR1 is MNHNS, CDR2 SASEGT. The CDR3 DNA reads as TGTGCCAGCAATCGAGGGGGAAACACCGGGGAGCTGTTTTTT. It yields the protein CASNRGGNTGELFF.

The chain combines TRBV7-8 with TRBJ2-1, with no clear D. V was cut by 6 bases and J by 5 bases, with 8 bases left in between. The CDR3 consists of 12 residues. CDR1 is SGHVS, CDR2 FQNEAQ, per germline. The CDR3 loop reads CASRPKNNEQFF. In DNA, the CDR3 is TGTGCCAGCAGACCGAAAAACAATGAGCAGTTCTTC.

The chain recombines TRBV15 with TRBJ2-2; the D call may be TRBD1 or TRBD2 (6 bases each). V was cut by 0 bases and J by 0 bases, with 14 bases left in between. CDR1 and CDR2 from the germline V gene are LNHNV and YYDKDF (reference sequence). The CDR3 is 18 amino acids. CDR3 sequence (DNA): TGTGCCACCAGCAGAGAGGGTCGAGGGGGGCCGAACACCGGGGAGCTGTTTTTT. Its translation is CATSREGRGGPNTGELFF.

This clonotype has at least ten counts. The rearrangement uses TRBV5-1 and TRBJ2-7; 16 bases are shared with TRBD2. V trimming: 1 base; J trimming: 2 bases; junction bases outside the gene matches: 3. This CDR3 contains 17 residues. CDR1 is SGHRS and CDR2 is YFSETQ in the germline V gene. The DNA for the CDR3 is TGCGCCAGCAGCTTGAAGGGACTAGCGGGAGGGCCCTACGAGCAGTACTTC. The encoded protein is CASSLKGLAGGPYEQYF.

The chain links TRBV5-1 to TRBJ2-1, with D possibly TRBD1 on 6 matching bases. In germline, CDR1 is SGHRS, CDR2 YFSETQ. Deletions cut 4 bases from V and 5 bases from J, with 10 bases between. There are 13 residues in the CDR3. The CDR3 DNA follows: TGCGCCAGCAGCGGGGACAATAACAATGAGCAGTTCTTC. Residues: CASSGDNNNEQFF.

Many counts were recorded for this clonotype. This chain links TRBV12-3 or TRBV12-4 with TRBJ2-1; 10 nucleotides match TRBD2. Trimming cost V 5 bases and J 4 bases; bases outside gene matches: 8. The CDR3 totals 16 residues. CDR3 loop: CASSPQGLAVYNEQFF. CDR3 DNA sequence: TGTGCCAGCAGTCCCCAAGGACTAGCGGTATACAATGAGCAGTTCTTC.

This clonotype appeared many times. The gene calls are TRBV6-5 and TRBJ1-5, with D unresolved. Germline V gives CDR1 MNHEY, CDR2 SVGAGI. V shed 2 bases and J shed 9 bases, with 14 bases lying between them. The CDR3 is made up of 14 amino acids. CDR3 nucleotide sequence: TGTGCCAGCAGTTACATCGGGGTGGCGGGGCCCCAGCATTTT. It codes for CASSYIGVAGPQHF.

This clonotype was seen more than once but under ten times. This chain joins TRBV7-9 and TRBJ2-2; 7 nucleotides match TRBD1. The CDR3 contains 14 residues. With V trimmed by 4 bases and J by 8 bases, 7 bases remained unmatched. Germline V gene lookup returns CDR1 SEHNR and CDR2 FQNEAQ (reference sequence). CDR3 residues: CASSSDRVRGELFF. CDR3 sequence (DNA): TGTGCCAGCAGCTCAGACAGGGTTCGTGGGGAGCTGTTTTTT.

This clonotype was found many times. CDR3 DNA: TGTGCCAGCAGCTTAGTGTCTAGCGGGAGTGCAGATACGCAGTATTTT. Amino acid sequence: CASSLVSSGSADTQYF. The chain employs TRBV7-8 and TRBJ2-3; 10 bases agree with TRBD2. The CDR3 has 16 amino acids. Germline V gene lookup returns CDR1 SGHVS and CDR2 FQNEAQ. V trimming: 1 base; J trimming: 4 bases; junction bases outside the gene matches: 5.

This clonotype appeared many times. The chain joins TRBV5-1 to TRBJ1-1; the D is unclear. Germline CDR1 SGHRS, CDR2 YFSETQ. V was trimmed by 0 bases and J by 1 base, leaving 7 bases between them. The CDR3 is 14 amino acids. CDR3 amino acids: CASSLDWGNTEAFF. DNA of the CDR3: TGCGCCAGCAGCTTGGATTGGGGGAACACTGAAGCTTTCTTT.

This sequence joins TRBV11-1 and TRBJ2-1, with 9 bases that match TRBD1. V gave up 2 bases and J gave up 6 bases; unmatched junction bases: 5. The CDR3 contains 15 residues. Germline V lookup: CDR1 SGHAT, CDR2 FQDESV (reference sequence). The CDR3 DNA reads TGTGCCAGCAGCTTAAGGGACAGGGCCACCAATGAGCAGTTCTTC. Translated: CASSLRDRATNEQFF.

V and J are TRBV20-1 and TRBJ1-1; 8 nucleotides agree with TRBD1. CDR3 size: 13 residues. Trimming at V came to 0 bases and at J to 5 bases, leaving 2 bases not matched to a gene. Germline assignment: CDR1 DFQATT and CDR2 SNEGSKA (reference sequence). In nucleotides, the CDR3 is TGCAGTGCTAGAGACAGGGGGCGAACTGAAGCTTTCTTT. Translating it yields CSARDRGRTEAFF.

This clonotype was observed a handful of times. The chain carries TRBV29-1 and TRBJ1-2, with D perhaps matching TRBD1 (6 bases). CDR3 length equals 15 residues. The germline V gene has CDR1 SQVTM and CDR2 ANQGSEA. The V and J ends lost 2 bases and 3 bases respectively, with 16 bases between them. DNA of the CDR3: TGCAGCGTTGAAAGTCAGGGGCCCGCTGACTATGGCTACACCTTC. Residues: CSVESQGPADYGYTF.

The CDR3, as DNA: TGTGCCAGCAGTTATTCGCGGGAAGAGGGCGTCGGGACCGGGGAGCTGTTTTTT. This encodes CASSYSREEGVGTGELFF. The chain uses TRBV6-9 and TRBJ2-2, with a tentative D call TRBD2 (6 bases). Germline V gene sequence: CDR1 MNHGY, CDR2 SVAAGI. CDR3 length equals 18 residues. The V end was cut by 0 bases, the J end by 5 bases, with 19 bases between.

This clonotype was seen a handful of times. This chain joins TRBV2 and TRBJ2-2; D unresolved. The CDR3 is made up of 15 amino acids. Trimming stripped 8 bases from V and 2 bases from J, with 15 bases between. Germline V gives CDR1 SNHLY, CDR2 FYNNEI. CDR3 in DNA: TGTGCCAGCCGCATCTTGACTGTTAACACCGGGGAGCTGTTTTTT. Amino acids: CASRILTVNTGELFF. The whole variable domain, remainder taken from reference TRBV2 and TRBJ2-2, is EPEVTQTPSHQVTQMGQEVILRCVPISNHLYFYWYRQILGQKVEFLVSFYNNEISEKSEIFDDQFSVERPDGSNFTLKIRSTKLEDSAMYFCASRILTVNTGELFFGEGSRLTVL.

This clonotype was counted at least ten times. This CDR3 reads CATSDAGTGIYEQYF. The CDR3 nucleotides read TGTGCCACCAGTGATGCCGGGACTGGAATCTACGAGCAGTACTTC. The chain recombines TRBV24-1 with TRBJ2-7, with TRBD2 as a possible D gene (6 bases). This CDR3 spans 15 amino acids. Germline lookup yields CDR1 KGHDR and CDR2 SFDVKD. V gave up 3 bases and J gave up 3 bases, with 14 bases separating them.

This clonotype appeared a few times. This chain links TRBV28 with TRBJ2-5, with 7 bases aligning to TRBD2. Germline V gene sequence: CDR1 MDHEN, CDR2 SYDVKM. The CDR3 loop spans 18 amino acids. V was pared by 6 bases and J by 5 bases, with 21 bases of the junction left unmatched. CDR3 in DNA: TGTGCCAGCAGCAACCAGCCGGGAGGAGGGGCGGACCGGGAGACCCAGTACTTC. Protein product: CASSNQPGGGADRETQYF.

In DNA form, the CDR3 reads TGTGCCAGCAGCGGCCGGGACAACCAAGAGACCCAGTACTTC. It encodes CASSGRDNQETQYF. The chain recombines TRBV11-2 with TRBJ2-5; possibly TRBD1 for D (6 bases). CDR3 length equals 14 residues. Trimming stripped 5 bases from V and 0 bases from J, with 10 bases between. Germline V gene sequence: CDR1 SGHAT, CDR2 FQNNGV. Looking up the rest from reference TRBV11-2 and TRBJ2-5 gives the full variable domain: EAGVAQSPRYKIIEKRQSVAFWCNPISGHATLYWYQQILGQGPKLLIQFQNNGVVDDSQLPKDRFSAERLKGVDSTLKIQPAKLEDSAVYLCASSGRDNQETQYFGPGTRLLVL.

A few counts support this clonotype. Written as DNA, the CDR3 is TGTGCCAGCAGCCGTCGACAGGGGGCTTTGAACACCGGGGAGCTGTTTTTT. It specifies CASSRRQGALNTGELFF. The chain uses TRBV3-1 and TRBJ2-2; 10 bases map to TRBD1. The CDR3 is 17 amino acids. The trim removed 4 bases at V and 1 base at J, leaving 6 bases unmatched. Germline loops: CDR1 LGHDT, CDR2 YNNKEL (reference sequence).